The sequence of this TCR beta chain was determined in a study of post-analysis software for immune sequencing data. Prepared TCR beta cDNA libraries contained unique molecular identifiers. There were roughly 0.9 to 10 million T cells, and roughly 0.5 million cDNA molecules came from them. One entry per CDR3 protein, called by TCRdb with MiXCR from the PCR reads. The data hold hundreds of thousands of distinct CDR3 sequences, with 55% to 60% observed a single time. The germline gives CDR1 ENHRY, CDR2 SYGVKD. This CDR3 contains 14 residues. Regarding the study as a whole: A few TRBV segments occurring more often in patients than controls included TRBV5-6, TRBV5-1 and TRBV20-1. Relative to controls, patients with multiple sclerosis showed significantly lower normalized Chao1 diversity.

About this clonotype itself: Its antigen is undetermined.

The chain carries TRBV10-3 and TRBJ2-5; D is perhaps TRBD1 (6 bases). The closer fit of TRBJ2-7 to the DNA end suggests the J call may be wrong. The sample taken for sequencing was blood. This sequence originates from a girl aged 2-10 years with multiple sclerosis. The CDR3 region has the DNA TGTGCCATCAGTGACACCTCTACAGGGCTCGAGCAGTACTTC. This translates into CAISDTSTGLEQYF.